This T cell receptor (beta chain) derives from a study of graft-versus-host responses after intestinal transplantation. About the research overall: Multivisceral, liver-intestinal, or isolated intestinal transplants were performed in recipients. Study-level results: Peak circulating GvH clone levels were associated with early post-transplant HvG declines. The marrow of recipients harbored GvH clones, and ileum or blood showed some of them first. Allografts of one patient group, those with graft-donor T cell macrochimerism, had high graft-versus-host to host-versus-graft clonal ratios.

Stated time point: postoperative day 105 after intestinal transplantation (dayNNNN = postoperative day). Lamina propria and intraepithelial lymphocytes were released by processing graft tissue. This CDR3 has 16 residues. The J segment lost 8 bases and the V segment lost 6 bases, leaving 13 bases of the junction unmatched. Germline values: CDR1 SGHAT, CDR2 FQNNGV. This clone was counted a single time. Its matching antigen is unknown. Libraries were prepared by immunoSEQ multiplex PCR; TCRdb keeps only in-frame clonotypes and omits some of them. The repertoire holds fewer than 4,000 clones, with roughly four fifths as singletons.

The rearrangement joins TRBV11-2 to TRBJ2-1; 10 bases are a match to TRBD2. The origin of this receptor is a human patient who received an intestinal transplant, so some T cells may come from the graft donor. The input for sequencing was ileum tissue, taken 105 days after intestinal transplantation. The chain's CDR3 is CASRSSGRAYSYEQFF. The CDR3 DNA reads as TGTGCCAGCAGATCCAGCGGGAGGGCCTACTCGTATGAGCAGTTCTTC.